The present T cell receptor (beta chain) was sequenced within a study of shared clonotypes between healthy human individuals (TCRdb year 2020). Regarding the research as a whole: The cohort comprised a couple of women and a few men aged 18 to 49 years. For each donor, three plates each were used for CD4 naive and CD4 memory, two plates were used for CD8 naive, and one plate was used for CD8 memory. Blood TCR repertoires of about 5 healthy adults were deeply sequenced to estimate repertoire size and the extent of clonotype sharing between individuals. To increase sequencing depth and limit assay-specific biases, TCR repertoire library preparation and sequencing were carried out by different laboratories using diverse techniques. Between about 0.9 and 8.9 billion PBMCs per donor were obtained by leukapheresis.

The donors were healthy, HIV-negative adults with no recently reported acute infections or vaccinations. Every donor was a Caucasian adult living in Nashville, Tennessee, USA. CD8 memory samples were composed of magnetically selected CD45RO+ cells combined with CCR7-negative CD45RA+ effector memory (TemRA) cells. After blood collection by leukapheresis, PBMCs were isolated using Ficoll-Histopaque density gradient centrifugation and then cryopreserved in the vapor phase of liquid nitrogen. Analytical flow cytometry was used to check the purity and quantity of each magnetically sorted T cell population. Each sorted fraction had its genomic DNA isolated and then quantified by UV absorbance on a Nanodrop 2000c. Sequences SNHLY (CDR1) and FYNNEI (CDR2) are obtained from the germline V gene. Germline trimming: 6 bases from V, 2 bases from J; junction bases outside gene matches: 1. The CDR3 numbers 13 residues from cysteine through phenylalanine. This entry keeps only the CDR3 DNA: 39 bases, framed from base 1.

Findings and caveats that apply to the study as a whole: Compared with non-shared clonotypes, the clonotypes found in all four sorted-subset donors had higher generation probabilities. The small number of donors limited the genetic and exposure-history diversity represented. Sampling was restricted to blood, and TCR repertoires in tissues likely differ from the TCR repertoires found in blood. Incomplete sequencing was indicated by rarefaction of sorted-subset datasets, despite the large sequencing depth. Estimated clonotype richness was generally larger for naive than for memory subsets. Approximately 5% of naive CD4, 3.5% of naive CD8, approximately 2.2% of memory CD4, and 0.4% of memory CD8 clonotypes were shared across several donors. Pairwise subsampling led to the expectation that sequencing depth would affect the degree of clonotype sharing among donors.

TCR CDR3 regions were amplified from genomic DNA by multiplex PCR using the deep immunoSEQ assay. For each cell subset, the extracted genomic DNA was distributed evenly across all wells of several immunoSEQ 96-well plates, and each plate served as one replicate. For sorted subsets, approximately 190 ng of genomic DNA, equivalent to 25,000 to 35,000 T cell genomes, went into each replicate PCR. The purified libraries were quantified using a Qubit 3.0 fluorometer, sized with a Bioanalyzer 2100, and then quantified again using the KAPA Library Quantification kit. A separate single-read 150-cycle Illumina NextSeq 550 flow cell was used to sequence each immunoSEQ 96-well plate. The paper's data handling went like this. Because the immunoSEQ output included only junctional sequences and no quality scores, the filtering could not be the same as the filtering used for full-length reads. To assign V/J genes and CDR3, sequences were annotated against IMGT germline references using PyIR, a Python wrapper for IgBLAST v1.9. Any read was removed if the V/J assignment was weak (E-value above 1e-6), the CDR3 was missing, or the read contained stop codons, out-of-frame junctions, or ambiguous translated residues. A V3J clonotype was defined by an identical inferred V gene, J gene, and CDR3 amino acid sequence. The percentage overlap between two repertoires was calculated by dividing the number of shared unique clonotypes by the size of the smaller repertoire. Three approaches were used to assess repertoire richness: RTK rarefaction, the Chao1 estimator, and Recon v2.1 estimates of unobserved clonotypes. For all TCRbeta clonotypes obtained by the gDNA method from a few donors, generation probabilities were computed with OLGA. TCRdb retrieved this table from immuneACCESS and kept in-frame rearrangements only. Not all clones are present; in checked studies, unresolved V genes account for under half, and no reason is known for the remainder. Clone size and V and J calls were adopted from that table, with D and trimming inferred from the DNA. Counted in this sample were around 690,000 clones; about 92% of them appeared once. The top ten hold 34% of the sample.

Notes on this clone: There is no known antigen for this receptor. Per-base quality was not reported, and no clone a single base away is much larger than it.

This receptor was taken from a man aged 18 to 30 in good health. Some clones in this sample may be carry-over from other donors' samples. The rearranged segments are TRBV2 and TRBJ1-3; 7 of the junction bases match TRBD1. Sequencing was done on a sample of memory CD8+ T cells from PBMCs. According to the study, the label for this sample's cell subset or site signals: CD45RO+ cells pooled with CCR7-negative TemRA cells. The nucleotide sequence is TGTGCCAGCAGCGACAGGGCTGGAAACACCATATATTTT. Its protein is CASSDRAGNTIYF.